This T cell receptor (beta chain) was captured by sequencing in a study of blood T cells in healthy people across ages. A second roughly 7 to 11 cycle PCR used barcoded and J-beta primers. TCRdb re-analysed the 5' RACE reads in MiXCR, keeping a single row per CDR3 protein. The sample consists of about 1.6 million distinct CDR3 sequences, around 35% of them appearing once. This clonotype was detected a few times. Russia was home to the donors, healthy Caucasian individuals aged roughly 6 to 90. V lost 7 bases and J lost 5; bases outside the gene matches: 10. CDR3 length: 14 amino acids. The source of this sequence is a woman aged 25 to 39 in good health. Sequenced: blood. The chain employs TRBV12-3 or TRBV12-4 and TRBJ1-1; TRBD1 aligns across 7 bases. CDR3 in amino acids: CASNRGGGTTEAFF. CDR3 DNA: TGTGCCAGCAACAGGGGAGGCGGAACAACTGAAGCTTTCTTT.